This TCR beta chain was captured in a study of blood T cell repertoires in COVID-19. Study as a whole: Samples taken during acute and convalescent COVID-19 were collected in the United States, Italy and Spain.

Data came from immunoSEQ multiplex PCR; TCRdb stores just in-frame clones and leaves some out. The table has some 500,000 clones, more than 75% seen once; the top ten hold 1.8%. Individuals drawn from under 30 US areas were roughly 18 to 89 years old. Membership in each cohort depended on participant-reported clinical history. Among Cohort 3 donors, those recovered had two negative PCRs, clearance, or symptom resolution. CDR1 PRHDT and CDR2 FYEKMQ come from the germline V gene (reference sequence). The CDR3 has 14 amino acids. The V end was cut by 5 bases, the J end by 4 bases, with 11 bases between. The genes are TRBV13 and TRBJ2-2; perhaps TRBD2 as D (6 bases). This TCR was recovered from a woman aged 40 to 50 who had recovered from COVID-19. The source material was PBMCs or T cells enriched from blood (not recorded which). In DNA, the CDR3 is TGTGCCAGCAGCCGTGGGGGGAGCACCGGGGAGCTGTTTTTT. Translating it yields CASSRGGSTGELFF.